This section outlines one T cell receptor beta chain sequence together with its context. This record comes from a study of blood T cell repertoires in COVID-19. For the study at large: The origin of the acute and convalescent COVID-19 samples was the United States, Italy and Spain. T cells, B-cell-depleted T cells, or PBMCs supplied cDNA or gDNA.

Living in 20 to 30 US areas, the participants were between roughly 18 and 90 years of age. In assigning cohorts, the study relied on participant-reported clinical history. V was trimmed by 1 base and J by 0 bases, leaving 13 bases between them. In germline, CDR1 is LGHDT, CDR2 YNNKEL (reference sequence). The CDR3 is 17 amino acids. Data came from immunoSEQ multiplex PCR; TCRdb stores just in-frame clones and leaves some out. Here the sample spans approximately 240,000 clones, 87% being singletons. Specimen: PBMCs or T cells enriched from blood (not recorded which). The TCR originated in a woman aged 25 to 45 with acute COVID-19. The chain carries TRBV3-1 (or the pseudogene TRBV3-2) and TRBJ1-3; D is undetermined. This CDR3 reads CASSQVGGTDSGNTIYF. CDR3 coding DNA: TGTGCCAGCAGCCAAGTTGGCGGAACGGACTCTGGAAACACCATATATTTT.